The rows below give T cell receptor beta chains drawn from one sample of a study of naive and memory T cell subsets. One entry per CDR3 protein, called by TCRdb with MiXCR from the UMI-ligation and nested PCR reads. Of some 9,700 distinct CDR3 sequences in the sample, roughly 6% were seen once. The specimen sequenced was CD4+ TEMRA cells from blood. The receptors shown here come from a human donor in good health. Each CDR3 is given with its conserved first and last residue. Each record gives: V gene, CDR3 protein.

v_call: TRBV20-1; cdr3_aa: CSAERSNQPQHF
v_call: TRBV20-1; cdr3_aa: CSATTGEERGQPQHF
v_call: TRBV14; cdr3_aa: CASSAGLSNQPQHF
v_call: TRBV6-5; cdr3_aa: CASTKQGGVAGANVLTF
v_call: TRBV3-1; cdr3_aa: CASSQGSDYGYTF
v_call: TRBV23-1; cdr3_aa: CASSHAGGEVETQYF
v_call: TRBV29-1; cdr3_aa: CSVLDRGPRNQPQHF
v_call: TRBV7-2; cdr3_aa: CASSLALADSRANYGYTF
v_call: TRBV2; cdr3_aa: CASSGQINQPQHF
v_call: TRBV6-5; cdr3_aa: CASSYAYYTTDTQYF
v_call: TRBV25-1; cdr3_aa: CASSEWEAYEQYF
v_call: TRBV2; cdr3_aa: CASSEAAGVYNEQFF
v_call: TRBV18; cdr3_aa: CASSATGGATDTQYF
v_call: TRBV20-1; cdr3_aa: CSARAGGLVIDAEQYF
v_call: TRBV7-9; cdr3_aa: CASSLVGDRDYEQYF
v_call: TRBV20-1; cdr3_aa: CSARENAGTANRATNEKLFF
v_call: TRBV6-2/TRBV6-3; cdr3_aa: CASSYGGKNTEAFF
v_call: TRBV6-6; cdr3_aa: CASSRDRVGETQYF
v_call: TRBV28; cdr3_aa: CASNLRGPGYTF
v_call: TRBV21-1; cdr3_aa: CASSKGPASVSDNLAKNIQYF
v_call: TRBV7-3; cdr3_aa: CASSYPSREGNEQFF
v_call: TRBV7-3; cdr3_aa: CASSLAPRGETQYF
v_call: TRBV28; cdr3_aa: CASSFPRTSGGREQFF
v_call: TRBV11-2; cdr3_aa: CASSMGTRASETQYF
v_call: TRBV29-1; cdr3_aa: CSVEDRRGRNEKLFF
v_call: TRBV14; cdr3_aa: CASSDGGTSGTDTQYF
v_call: TRBV24-1; cdr3_aa: CATSDTDRNIQYF
v_call: TRBV15; cdr3_aa: CATSRVTSPTYEQYF
v_call: TRBV24-1; cdr3_aa: CATSDPLNTEAFF
v_call: TRBV28; cdr3_aa: CASSLTKTQYF
v_call: TRBV20-1; cdr3_aa: CSASSGAGEQYF
v_call: TRBV7-2; cdr3_aa: CASSLGAPARVGQAYEQYF
v_call: TRBV2; cdr3_aa: CASRGTSGRYEQYF
v_call: TRBV6-6; cdr3_aa: CASRPGTGILNTEAFF
v_call: TRBV11-1; cdr3_aa: CASSMTPGLANNEQFF
v_call: TRBV15; cdr3_aa: CATSRYRGQGAPQPQHF
v_call: TRBV7-9; cdr3_aa: CASSLADRGSGNTIYF